This T cell receptor beta chain came from a study of OX40 agonist ivuxolimab in advanced cancers. Study-wide context: There were three patients with partial responses, one having hepatocellular carcinoma and two cutaneous melanoma.

Only in-frame clones appear in the TCRdb table, and some are missing; sequencing was by immunoSEQ multiplex PCR. The sample comprises tens of thousands of clones, around 84% of which are singletons, and approximately 20% rests with the top ten. This clone was observed a few times. Antigen unknown. Notes on the study in general: Low clonal expansion, among the lowest seen, marked partial responders at 0.1-3.0 mg/kg.

The material sequenced was CD4+ or CD8+ T cells sorted from blood, taken in a trial of the OX40 agonist ivuxolimab. The TCR comes from an adult with an advanced solid tumor such as melanoma, head and neck, liver or kidney cancer.

DNA of the CDR3: TGTGCCTGGAGTGTCGGGGGCACCGAGCAGTACTTC. Protein product: CAWSVGGTEQYF. This chain uses TRBV30 with TRBJ2-7; D is tentatively TRBD1 or TRBD2 (6 bases each). The CDR3 length is 12 residues. Germline lookup yields CDR1 GTSNPN and CDR2 SVGIG (reference sequence). The V and J ends lost 0 bases and 6 bases respectively, with 9 bases between them.